These 23 T cell receptor beta chains came from one sample sequenced in a study of graft-versus-host responses after intestinal transplantation. Sequencing used immunoSEQ multiplex PCR; TCRdb keeps in-frame clones, though not all of them. The top ten clones hold 0.95% to 1.3% of a sample with around 30,000 clones, roughly 80% of them seen once. The sample consisted of PBMCs, taken 28 days after intestinal transplant. The receptors come from a human patient who received an intestinal transplant, so some T cells may come from the graft donor.

The V gene is TRBV5-5, the J gene TRBJ1-1; possible D gene TRBD1, 5 bases. Germline V gene data show CDR1 as SGHKS and CDR2 as YYEKEE (reference sequence). CDR3 length: 15 residues. Between the trimmed V and J ends, which lost 2 bases and 0 bases, there was a span of 11 bases. In nucleotides, the CDR3 is TGTGCCAGCAGCTTAAAGGGGCTGATGAACACTGAAGCTTTCTTT. Translated: CASSLKGLMNTEAFF.

The chain links TRBV30 to TRBJ2-5; D perhaps matches TRBD2 (6 bases). The germline CDR1 and CDR2 sequences are GTSNPN and SVGIG (reference sequence). The CDR3 consists of 14 residues. Between the trimmed V and J ends, which lost 2 bases and 5 bases, there was a span of 15 bases. The chain's CDR3 is CAWSFNSGGETQYF. CDR3 nucleotide sequence: TGTGCCTGGAGTTTCAATAGCGGAGGCGAGACCCAGTACTTC.

Notes on this clone: The junction differs from germline at one of its ends, possibly a read error. The J gene is TRBJ2-5, the V gene TRBV5-1, with D unresolved. The germline CDR1 and CDR2 sequences are SGHRS and YFSETQ. This CDR3 spans 13 amino acids. The CDR3 DNA reads TGCGCCAGCAGCTCGGTCGCCCAAGGGACCCAGTACTTC. The encoded protein is CASSSVAQGTQYF.

The table lists this clone with a few counts. The V and J genes are TRBV6-1 and TRBJ2-3; 10 bases align to TRBD2. Germline CDR1 reads MNHNS; CDR2 reads SASEGT. Trimming removed 2 bases from V and 5 bases from J; junction bases left unmatched: 4. The CDR3 has 15 residues. CDR3 amino acids: CASSELAGAGDTQYF. The CDR3 region has the DNA TGTGCCAGCAGTGAACTAGCGGGGGCCGGAGATACGCAGTATTTT.

The chain joins TRBV6-5 to TRBJ1-1; D not resolved. Germline V CDR1 and CDR2: MNHEY, SVGAGI. The CDR3 is made up of 13 amino acids. Trimming took off 2 bases at V and 7 bases at J, with 11 bases between the two ends. The CDR3 loop is CASSYTTADEAFF. The CDR3 DNA sequence: TGTGCCAGCAGTTACACCACCGCGGATGAAGCTTTCTTT.

The chain links TRBV18 to TRBJ1-4; 8 bases map to TRBD1. The CDR3 covers 15 residues. J lost 5 bases, V lost 4 bases, and 6 bases had no gene match. Germline loops: CDR1 KGHSH, CDR2 LQKENI. The chain's CDR3 is CASSRKGQVNEKLFF. DNA for the CDR3: TGTGCCAGCTCACGCAAGGGACAGGTCAATGAAAAACTGTTTTTT.

V is TRBV4-2 and J is TRBJ2-1; 13 nucleotides match TRBD2. The CDR3 is 20 residues long. With V trimmed by 0 bases and J by 2 bases, 10 bases remained unmatched. Looked up from germline, CDR1 is LGHNA and CDR2 is YNFKEQ. CDR3 DNA: TGTGCCAGCAGCCAAGAGTTTACGCCGGGACTAGCGGGAACCTACAATGAGCAGTTCTTC. Its protein product is CASSQEFTPGLAGTYNEQFF.

The rearrangement joins TRBV15 to TRBJ2-6; D gene unclear. The germline V and J ends were trimmed by 0 bases and 2 bases, with 8 bases remaining between them. The germline CDR1 and CDR2 sequences are LNHNV and YYDKDF (reference sequence). This CDR3 has 16 residues. The CDR3 sequence is CATSRDRTAGANVLTF. The CDR3 coding sequence is TGTGCCACCAGCAGAGACAGAACTGCTGGGGCCAACGTCCTGACTTTC.

The chain links TRBV6-1 to TRBJ1-2; TRBD1 might be the D (5 bases). Germline assignment: CDR1 MNHNS and CDR2 SASEGT. Trimming took 5 bases from V and 10 from J, leaving 11 bases between them. The CDR3 covers 11 residues. CDR3 in amino acids: CASSLGGDYTF. Here the CDR3 DNA reads TGTGCCAGCAGTTTGGGGGGTGACTACACCTTC.

V and J are TRBV28 and TRBJ2-5; 7 nucleotides agree with TRBD1. TRBJ2-7 explains the end of the DNA better; the J call may be wrong. Germline CDR1 reads MDHEN; CDR2 reads SYDVKM. This CDR3 contains 13 residues. The CDR3 coding sequence is TGTGCCAGCAGTTTCCAGGGGGCCTACGAGCAGTACTTC. It translates to CASSFQGAYEQYF.

The V and J genes are TRBV5-1 and TRBJ2-1, with TRBD2 matching over 7 bases. V was clipped by 2 bases and J by 4 bases; unmatched bases: 3. This CDR3 spans 14 amino acids. The germline gives CDR1 SGHRS, CDR2 YFSETQ. CDR3 in DNA: TGCGCCAGCAGCTTCGGCGGGGGTTACAATGAGCAGTTCTTC. Translated: CASSFGGGYNEQFF.

This clone has just one count. The genes are TRBV4-1 and TRBJ1-5; tentative D call: TRBD1 (5 bases). Germline V gives CDR1 MGHRA, CDR2 YSYEKL. The germline V and J ends were trimmed by 3 bases and 8 bases, with 23 bases remaining between them. This CDR3 has 17 amino acids. CDR3 bases: TGCGCCAGCAGCCATCCCCCCCGGGGCCATACGGAAGAGCCCCAGCATTTT. It translates to CASSHPPRGHTEEPQHF.

This chain links TRBV7-9 with TRBJ1-3, with 10 bases matching TRBD1. V lost 5 bases, J lost 2 bases, and 3 bases stayed unmatched. Germline V gene sequence: CDR1 SEHNR, CDR2 FQNEAQ (reference sequence). The CDR3 covers 15 residues. In DNA, the CDR3 is TGTGCCAGCAGCCCGGGGACAGGGGCTGGAAACACCATATATTTT. Amino acids: CASSPGTGAGNTIYF.

The V call is TRBV9, the J call TRBJ1-2; the match to TRBD1 covers 8 bases. The CDR3 is made up of 15 amino acids. V lost 0 bases to trimming and J lost 5 bases; unmatched junction nucleotides: 6. Germline loops: CDR1 SGDLS, CDR2 YYNGEE. The CDR3 region has the DNA TGTGCCAGCAGCGTAGTAACAGGGGGTGGTTATGGCTACACCTTC. Translated, it gives CASSVVTGGGYGYTF.

This clone was found once. This chain uses TRBV7-2 with TRBJ2-7; TRBD2 is a possible D gene (5 bases). The germline V gene has CDR1 SGHTA and CDR2 FQGNSA. The CDR3 is 14 residues long. With 5 bases removed from V and 2 bases from J, the gap between germline ends came to 13 bases. The CDR3 DNA reads as TGTGCCAGCAGCGGACCGGGATCCCCCTACGAGCAGTACTTC. It codes for CASSGPGSPYEQYF.

This clone appeared a few times. This chain links TRBV2 with TRBJ2-7, with 7 bases that match TRBD2. CDR1 is SNHLY, CDR2 FYNNEI, per germline. V dropped 7 bases and J dropped 7; count of bases not matched to a gene: 10. The CDR3 loop spans 13 amino acids. CDR3 in amino acids: CASIWAGAGEQYF. As DNA, the CDR3 is TGTGCCAGCATTTGGGCGGGAGCTGGGGAGCAGTACTTC.

The rearrangement uses TRBV28 and TRBJ2-1; 11 positions agree with TRBD2. Trimming removed 3 bases from V and 10 bases from J; junction bases left unmatched: 8. The CDR3 totals 15 residues. Germline values: CDR1 MDHEN, CDR2 SYDVKM. CDR3 nucleotide sequence: TGTGCCAGCAGTTTTGTAACTAGCGGGAGAGGGGAGCAGTTCTTC. Translating it yields CASSFVTSGRGEQFF.

This clone has a handful of counts. The chain uses TRBV4-1 and TRBJ2-7; 11 bases fit TRBD1. The germline V gene has CDR1 MGHRA and CDR2 YSYEKL. Trimming took 4 bases from V and 5 from J; bases not matched to a gene: 4. The CDR3 is 14 residues long. CDR3: CASSPGQGADEQYF. CDR3 coding DNA: TGCGCCAGCAGCCCTGGACAGGGGGCGGACGAGCAGTACTTC.

The rearrangement links TRBV28 to TRBJ1-3; a possible D gene is TRBD1 (6 bases). With 6 bases removed from V and 0 bases from J, the gap between germline ends came to 21 bases. This CDR3 is built from 18 residues. The germline V gene has CDR1 MDHEN and CDR2 SYDVKM. The CDR3 loop reads CASSPGHTPLFSGNTIYF. For the CDR3, the DNA is TGTGCCAGCAGCCCGGGACACACACCTCTCTTCTCTGGAAACACCATATATTTT.

CDR3 sequence: CASSEAWATYGYTF. The CDR3 DNA is TGTGCCAGCAGTGAAGCGTGGGCAACTTATGGCTACACCTTC. V gene TRBV6-1 combines with J gene TRBJ1-2; unclear D gene. Germline CDR1 is MNHNS and CDR2 is SASEGT. The V end was cut by 0 bases, the J end by 5 bases, with 10 bases between. The CDR3 is 14 amino acids.

This rearrangement joins TRBV4-1 to TRBJ1-4; TRBD1 agrees at 9 bases. In germline, CDR1 is MGHRA, CDR2 YSYEKL. The CDR3 loop spans 15 amino acids. V shed 5 bases and J 7 bases; nucleotides not matched to a gene: 8. The CDR3 region has the DNA TGCGCCAGCAGCGCTACAGGGGGCGAGGGTGAAAAACTGTTTTTT. Protein sequence: CASSATGGEGEKLFF.

V is TRBV6-1 and J is TRBJ1-2; D ambiguous. Germline V gene sequence: CDR1 MNHNS, CDR2 SASEGT. This CDR3 comprises 13 residues. The V gene lost 5 bases and the J gene lost 0 bases, with 7 bases spanning the gap. The DNA of the CDR3 is TGTGCCAGCAGTAACGGTGCTAACTATGGCTACACCTTC. Encoded protein: CASSNGANYGYTF.

The chain uses TRBV19 and TRBJ2-7; 8 nucleotides agree with TRBD2. Trimming took 5 bases from V and 0 from J; bases not matched to a gene: 6. Germline V gene lookup returns CDR1 LNHDA and CDR2 SQIVND (reference sequence). CDR3 size: 15 residues. The CDR3 nucleotides are TGTGCCAGTAGTTGGTCCGGGAGGGCCTCCTACGAGCAGTACTTC. It codes for CASSWSGRASYEQYF.